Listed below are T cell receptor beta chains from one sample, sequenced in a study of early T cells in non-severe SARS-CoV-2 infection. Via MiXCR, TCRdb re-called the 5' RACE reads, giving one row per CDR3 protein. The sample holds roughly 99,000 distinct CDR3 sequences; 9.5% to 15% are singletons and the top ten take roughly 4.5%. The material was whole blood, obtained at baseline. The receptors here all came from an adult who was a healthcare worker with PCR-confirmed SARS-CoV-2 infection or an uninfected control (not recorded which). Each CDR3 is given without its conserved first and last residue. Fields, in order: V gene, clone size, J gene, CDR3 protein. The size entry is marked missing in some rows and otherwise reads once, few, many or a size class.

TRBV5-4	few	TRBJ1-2	ASTDAIRYGYT
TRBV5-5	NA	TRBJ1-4	ASSATGGPNEKLF
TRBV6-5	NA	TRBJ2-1	ASKILAGAYNEQF
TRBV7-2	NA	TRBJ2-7	ASSGEGGEQY
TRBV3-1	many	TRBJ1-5	ASSTGERQPQH
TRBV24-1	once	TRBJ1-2	ATSDFPGSYYGYT
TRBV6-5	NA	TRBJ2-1	ASSLSRGEQF
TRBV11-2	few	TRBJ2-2	ASSPTGPFSGRATTGELF
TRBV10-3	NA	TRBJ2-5	ATRGRGIETQY
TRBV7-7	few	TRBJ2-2	ASSEDRNTGELF
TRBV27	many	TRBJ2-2	ASSLFRGQNTGELF
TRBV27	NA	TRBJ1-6	ASRPAQYNSPLH
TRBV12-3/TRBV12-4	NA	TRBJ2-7	ASSPNHYEQY
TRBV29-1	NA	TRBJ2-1	SVGGRLANNEQF
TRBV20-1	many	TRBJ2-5	SARDPRSAETQY
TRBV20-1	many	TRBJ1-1	SARDNFWALHTEAF
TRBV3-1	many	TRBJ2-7	ASREDSGSGEQY
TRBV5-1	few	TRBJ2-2	ASSLTVTGELF
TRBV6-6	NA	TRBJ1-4	ASSYSKSNKVPGGEKLF
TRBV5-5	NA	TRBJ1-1	ASSFAATNTEAF
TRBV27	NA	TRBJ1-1	ASNEAAFMNTEAF
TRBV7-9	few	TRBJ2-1	ASSLPGSSYNEQF
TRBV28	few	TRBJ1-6	ASSPGGRSYNSPLH
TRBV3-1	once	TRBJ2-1	ASSQLAGGLASSYNEQF
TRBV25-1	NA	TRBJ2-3	ASSLGTGLTDTQY
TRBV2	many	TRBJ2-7	ASSPSHEQY
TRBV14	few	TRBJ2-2	ASSPRPGLNTGELF
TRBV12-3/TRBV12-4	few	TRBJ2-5	ASSESGSGETQY
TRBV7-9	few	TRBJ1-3	ASSLAQGGFSGNTIY
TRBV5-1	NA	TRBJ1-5	ASSPNPWDQPQH
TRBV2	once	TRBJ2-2	ASSRTSGRPSGSGELF
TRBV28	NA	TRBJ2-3	ASTGDNTQY
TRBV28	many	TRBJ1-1	ASLLKATEAF
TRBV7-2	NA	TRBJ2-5	ASSLGGSGTGETQY
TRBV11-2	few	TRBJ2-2	ASSLDSVAGRNTGELF
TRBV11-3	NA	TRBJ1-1	ASTLAPSNTEAF
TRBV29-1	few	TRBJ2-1	SVEEKSGSYNEQF
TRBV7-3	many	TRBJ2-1	ASSLEPFYNEQF
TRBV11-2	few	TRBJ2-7	ASSSDGYEQY
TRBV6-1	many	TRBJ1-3	ASLKLGDRGLGNTIY
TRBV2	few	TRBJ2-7	ASSDRLTREQY
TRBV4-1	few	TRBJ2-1	ASSRKIETSEQF
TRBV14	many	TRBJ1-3	ASSRLRQGAFSGNTIY
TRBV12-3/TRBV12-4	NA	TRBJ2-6	ASSTLVGAISGANVLT
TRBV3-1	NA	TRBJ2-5	ASSHPQGETQY
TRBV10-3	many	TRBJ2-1	AISDRSGMVSEQF
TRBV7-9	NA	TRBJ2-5	ASSLGTSGPQETQY
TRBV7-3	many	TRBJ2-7	ASSLTASSYEQY
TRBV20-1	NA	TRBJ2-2	SARAGGAVTGELF
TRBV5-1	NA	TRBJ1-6	ASSLGSLSYNSPLH
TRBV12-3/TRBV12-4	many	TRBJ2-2	ASSLLAGGHTGELF
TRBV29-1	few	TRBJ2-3	SASWVTDTQY
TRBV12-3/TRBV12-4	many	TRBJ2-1	ASSFTTSLEQF
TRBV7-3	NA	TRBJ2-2	ASSLITGAGELF
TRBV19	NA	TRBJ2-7	ASSRNTAEQY
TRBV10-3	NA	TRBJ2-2	AISISHLTGELF
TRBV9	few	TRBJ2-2	ASSVEVNTLELF
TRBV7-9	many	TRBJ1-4	ASSLGGREKLF